The 11 T cell receptor beta chains below all came from one sample that was sequenced in a study of T cell responses to AZD1222 COVID-19 vaccine. TCRdb's copy holds only in-frame clones and misses some; the assay was immunoSEQ multiplex PCR. The sample has 90,000 to 150,000 clones, around 90% seen once. The material sequenced was peripheral blood, taken 28 days after the second AZD1222 dose. The receptors originated from an adult who received the AZD1222 COVID-19 vaccine.

The V and J genes are TRBV5-4 and TRBJ1-1; D is unclear. This CDR3 is 14 amino acids long. Trimming took off 1 base at V and 5 bases at J, with 12 bases between the two ends. CDR1 is SGHNT, CDR2 YYREEE, per germline (reference sequence). The CDR3 nucleotides read TGTGCCAGCAGCTTGAGGAACTCGGCAACTGAAGCTTTCTTT. Protein sequence: CASSLRNSATEAFF.

The J gene is TRBJ2-7, the V gene TRBV11-3; 7 nucleotides agree with TRBD2. This CDR3 has 18 residues. Germline CDR1 reads SGHNT; CDR2 reads YENEEA. V shed 0 bases, J shed 0 bases, and the junction held 11 bases outside the gene matches. The CDR3 spells CASSLDQAGDHLSYEQYF. The CDR3 coding sequence is TGTGCCAGCAGCTTAGACCAGGCGGGGGACCACCTCTCCTACGAGCAGTACTTC.

The V gene is TRBV2, the J gene TRBJ2-5; D remains unclear. V was shortened by 8 bases and J by 2 bases, with 12 bases between the two germline ends. The CDR3 consists of 13 residues. In germline, CDR1 is SNHLY, CDR2 FYNNEI. The CDR3 loop reads CASGERVQETQYF. The CDR3 DNA sequence: TGTGCCAGCGGCGAACGGGTGCAAGAGACCCAGTACTTC.

The gene calls are TRBV27 and TRBJ1-3, with 8 nucleotides matching TRBD1. Germline CDR1 MNHEY, CDR2 SMNVEV (reference sequence). This CDR3 is 14 amino acids long. Unmatched junction bases numbered 6, after V lost 6 bases and J lost 5 bases. DNA of the CDR3: TGTGCCAGCAGACGACAGGGGAATAGAAACACCATATATTTT. Amino acid sequence: CASRRQGNRNTIYF.

Turning to this clone: No DNA is shown, since the ends of the CDR3 on it are uncertain; the CDR3 is the one TCRdb lists. The chain couples TRBV6-5 to TRBJ1-6; the DNA was not compared with TRBD1, the D call given in the table. 14 amino acids form the CDR3, both terminal residues included. Per germline, CDR1 MNHEY and CDR2 SVGAGI. The CDR3 loop is CASSTSAGRSPLHF.

The V gene is TRBV11-1, the J gene TRBJ2-3; D is unclear. Germline values: CDR1 SGHAT, CDR2 FQDESV (reference sequence). Trimming cost V 1 base and J 1 base, with 12 bases left between them. CDR3 length equals 16 residues. CDR3 nucleotides: TGTGCCAGCAGCTTAGGGGGTGTAGTCGGCACAGATACGCAGTATTTT. Encoded protein: CASSLGGVVGTDTQYF.

This rearrangement joins TRBV19 to TRBJ1-3, with 11 bases aligning to TRBD1. The CDR3 loop spans 15 amino acids. The germline CDR1 and CDR2 sequences are LNHDA and SQIVND (reference sequence). V lost 5 bases and J lost 9; bases outside the gene matches: 9. The CDR3 protein is CASSPGQGAHRTIYF. In DNA form, the CDR3 reads TGTGCCAGTAGTCCCGGACAGGGGGCTCATCGCACCATATATTTT.

V usage is TRBV28 and J usage is TRBJ2-1; D is perhaps TRBD1 (6 bases). The V gene lost 3 bases and the J gene lost 1 base, with 10 bases spanning the gap. CDR1 and CDR2 (germline): MDHEN, SYDVKM. The CDR3 is 15 amino acids. This CDR3 reads CASSFHRESYNEQFF. The CDR3 DNA is TGTGCCAGCAGTTTTCACAGGGAATCCTACAATGAGCAGTTCTTC. Full variable domain (rest looked up from reference TRBV28 and TRBJ2-1): DVKVTQSSRYLVKRTGEKVFLECVQDMDHENMFWYRQDPGLGLRLIYFSYDVKMKEKGDIPEGYSVSREKKERFSLILESASTNQTSMYLCASSFHRESYNEQFFGPGTRLTVL.

The chain employs TRBV19 and TRBJ1-1; weak D call: TRBD1 (6 bases). This CDR3 spans 14 amino acids. Germline values: CDR1 LNHDA, CDR2 SQIVND (reference sequence). The V end was cut by 5 bases, the J end by 0 bases, with 10 bases between. CDR3 loop: CASSLQGMNTEAFF. CDR3 coding DNA: TGTGCCAGTAGTTTACAGGGTATGAACACTGAAGCTTTCTTT. Full variable domain (outside the CDR3, taken from reference TRBV19 and TRBJ1-1): DGGITQSPKYLFRKEGQNVTLSCEQNLNHDAMYWYRQDPGQGLRLIYYSQIVNDFQKGDIAEGYSVSREKKESFPLTVTSAQKNPTAFYLCASSLQGMNTEAFFGQGTRLTVV.

This clone was recorded only once. The J gene is TRBJ2-5, the V gene TRBV2; D gene ambiguous. The germline gives CDR1 SNHLY, CDR2 FYNNEI. The V gene lost 4 bases and the J gene lost 5 bases, with 2 bases spanning the gap. This CDR3 spans 10 amino acids. The DNA of the CDR3 is TGTGCCAGCAGTGGGGAGACCCAGTACTTC. Encoded protein: CASSGETQYF.

V usage is TRBV2 and J usage is TRBJ1-6; the D is unclear. Germline values: CDR1 SNHLY, CDR2 FYNNEI. The CDR3 has 15 residues. Trimming shortened V by 4 bases and J by 10 bases, and 17 bases separated the two germline ends. The DNA for the CDR3 is TGTGCCAGCAGTGGACTTCTTAGGGTATCATCACCCCTCCACTTT. Its translation: CASSGLLRVSSPLHF.